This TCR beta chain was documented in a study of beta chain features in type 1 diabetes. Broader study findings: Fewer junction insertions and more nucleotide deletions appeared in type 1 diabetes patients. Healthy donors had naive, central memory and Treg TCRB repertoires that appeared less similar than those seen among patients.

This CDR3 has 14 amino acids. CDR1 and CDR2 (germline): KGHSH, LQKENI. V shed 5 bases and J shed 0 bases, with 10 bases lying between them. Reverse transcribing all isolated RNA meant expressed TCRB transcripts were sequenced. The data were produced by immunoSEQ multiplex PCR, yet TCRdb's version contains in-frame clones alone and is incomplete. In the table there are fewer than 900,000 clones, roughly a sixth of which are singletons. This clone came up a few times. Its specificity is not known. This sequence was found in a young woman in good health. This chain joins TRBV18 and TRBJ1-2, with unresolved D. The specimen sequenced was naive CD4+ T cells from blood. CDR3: CASSFGDTNYGYTF. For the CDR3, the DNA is TGTGCCAGCTCATTCGGTGACACTAACTATGGCTACACCTTC.